A selection of T cell receptor beta chains follows, all from one sample in a study of control samples from healthy donors and cancer patients. The table came from immunoSEQ multiplex PCR; TCRdb's copy has only in-frame clones and leaves some out. The repertoire has over 200,000 clones, roughly 82% of them found once; the top ten carry roughly 13%. Input material: PBMCs. The receptors stem from a woman aged 55 to 70 with lung cancer. The CDR3 runs from the conserved cysteine through the conserved F or W. Each record gives: clone size, V gene, J gene, D gene, CDR3 protein, CDR3 DNA. A D gene is named only where the DNA matches it firmly. The size field is filled for only some rows; it gives once, few, many or a size class.

clone size: once; V gene: TRBV7-2; J gene: TRBJ1-2; D gene: TRBD1; CDR3 protein: CASSSAGTAFSYGYTF; CDR3 DNA: TGTGCCAGCAGCTCCGCCGGGACAGCCTTCTCCTATGGCTACACCTTC
clone size: .; V gene: TRBV9; J gene: TRBJ2-2; D gene: .; CDR3 protein: CASSPPRGGTGELFF; CDR3 DNA: TGTGCCAGCAGCCCGCCGAGGGGCGGAACCGGGGAGCTGTTTTTT
clone size: .; V gene: TRBV10-3; J gene: TRBJ1-1; D gene: .; CDR3 protein: CAIMGTSSADTEAFF; CDR3 DNA: TGTGCCATCATGGGGACCTCCTCTGCGGACACTGAAGCTTTCTTT
clone size: .; V gene: TRBV2; J gene: TRBJ1-4; D gene: .; CDR3 protein: CASTHGRQTTNEKLFF; CDR3 DNA: TGTGCCAGCACCCATGGGAGACAGACAACTAATGAAAAACTGTTTTTT
clone size: .; V gene: TRBV18; J gene: TRBJ1-2; D gene: .; CDR3 protein: CASSPSSPRNYGYTF; CDR3 DNA: TGTGCCAGCTCACCTTCGTCACCAAGGAACTATGGCTACACCTTC
clone size: .; V gene: TRBV28; J gene: TRBJ2-7; D gene: TRBD2; CDR3 protein: CASSSRRASGIGSYEQYF; CDR3 DNA: TGTGCCAGCAGTTCCCGTAGGGCTAGCGGGATCGGTTCCTACGAGCAGTACTTC
clone size: .; V gene: TRBV5-1; J gene: TRBJ2-7; D gene: TRBD2; CDR3 protein: CASSPGMAGGPYEQYF; CDR3 DNA: TGCGCCAGCAGCCCTGGCATGGCGGGGGGGCCTTACGAGCAGTACTTC
clone size: .; V gene: TRBV19; J gene: TRBJ1-2; D gene: .; CDR3 protein: CASSMVGGGYTF; CDR3 DNA: TGTGCCAGTAGTATGGTGGGTGGAGGCTACACCTTC
clone size: .; V gene: TRBV5-1; J gene: TRBJ2-7; D gene: TRBD1; CDR3 protein: CASSPGTGGDEQYF; CDR3 DNA: TGCGCCAGCAGCCCCGGGACAGGGGGCGACGAGCAGTACTTC
clone size: .; V gene: TRBV5-1; J gene: TRBJ2-1; D gene: TRBD2; CDR3 protein: CASSLDGTSGSYNEQFF; CDR3 DNA: TGCGCCAGCAGCTTGGACGGGACTAGCGGATCCTACAATGAGCAGTTCTTC
clone size: .; V gene: TRBV6-5; J gene: TRBJ2-5; D gene: TRBD1; CDR3 protein: CASSWGQVIQETQYF; CDR3 DNA: TGTGCCAGCAGTTGGGGACAGGTCATCCAAGAGACCCAGTACTTC
clone size: .; V gene: TRBV23-1; J gene: TRBJ1-6; D gene: TRBD1; CDR3 protein: CASSGDRDSPLHF; CDR3 DNA: TGCGCCAGCAGCGGAGACAGGGACTCACCCCTCCACTTT
clone size: .; V gene: TRBV29-1; J gene: TRBJ1-2; D gene: .; CDR3 protein: CSVLNPGGGYTF; CDR3 DNA: TGCAGCGTACTAAACCCTGGGGGAGGCTACACCTTC
clone size: .; V gene: TRBV5-1; J gene: TRBJ1-1; D gene: .; CDR3 protein: CASSIGDTAFF; CDR3 DNA: TGCGCCAGCAGCATCGGGGATACAGCTTTCTTT
clone size: once; V gene: TRBV10-3; J gene: TRBJ1-1; D gene: .; CDR3 protein: CAIREQQGSTEAFF; CDR3 DNA: TGTGCCATCAGGGAGCAACAGGGCTCCACTGAAGCTTTCTTT